The clone carrying this T cell receptor beta chain was seen at least ten times. What it binds is unknown. These data originate in a study of early T cells in non-severe SARS-CoV-2 infection. Across the whole study: Sequencing input comprised bulk RNA from unsorted whole blood; chain pairing was not available. Study-wide points: Using VDJdb, the matching emphasized anti-spike CD8 responses while missing private and CD4 specificities.

The CDR3 loop spans 14 amino acids. V trimming: 1 base; J trimming: 5 bases; junction bases outside the gene matches: 5. Germline V gene sequence: CDR1 SGHRS, CDR2 YFSETQ. TCRdb reprocessed the 5' RACE reads with MiXCR, giving one entry per CDR3 protein. This table has 28,000 or so distinct CDR3 sequences, less than 6.5% appearing once. This clonotype originated in an adult who was a healthcare worker with PCR-confirmed SARS-CoV-2 infection or an uninfected control (not recorded which). This chain joins TRBV5-1 and TRBJ2-5, with TRBD1 identical over 7 bases. The sequenced sample consisted of whole blood. CDR3 amino acids: CASSLRQGGETQYF. In DNA form, the CDR3 reads TGCGCCAGCAGCTTGAGACAGGGCGGGGAGACCCAGTACTTC.